This T cell receptor (beta chain) was identified in a study of cytomegalovirus exposure and HLA in healthy donors. V lost 4 bases, J lost 6 bases, and 5 bases stayed unmatched. Germline CDR1 reads SGHDN; CDR2 reads FVKESK. The CDR3 is 13 amino acids. TCRdb keeps only in-frame clones here, not all; method: immunoSEQ multiplex PCR. The sample consists of about 220,000 clones, just over 90% of them appearing once. Sequencing was performed on PBMCs. The gene calls are TRBV14 and TRBJ1-2, with 7 bases matching TRBD1. This clonotype was obtained from a woman younger than 35 in good health and CMV-seronegative. This chain's CDR3 is CASSRDRVDGYTF. The CDR3 DNA follows: TGTGCCAGCAGCCGAGACAGGGTTGATGGCTACACCTTC.